A selection of T cell receptor beta chains follows, all from one sample in a study of cytomegalovirus exposure and HLA in healthy donors. The protocol was immunoSEQ multiplex PCR, while the TCRdb copy is restricted to in-frame clones and leaves out a portion. The repertoire holds about 110,000 clones, with 82% as singletons. The sequenced sample consisted of PBMCs. Receptor source: a man aged 25 to 40 in good health and CMV-seropositive. The CDR3 runs from the conserved cysteine through the conserved F or W. D genes are given only for firm matches. Not all rows give a size; the values are once, few, many and, for expanded clones, a class.

TRBV10-3	NA	TRBJ1-5	NA	CAISEGLEGNQPQHF	TGTGCCATCAGTGAGGGTCTTGAGGGCAATCAGCCCCAGCATTTT
TRBV5-4	NA	TRBJ1-2	NA	CASSLYREYYGYTF	TGTGCCAGCAGCTTGTACAGGGAATACTATGGCTACACCTTC
TRBV5-1	NA	TRBJ1-1	NA	CASSFFPQGQSITEAFF	TGCGCCAGCAGCTTTTTCCCGCAGGGACAAAGTATAACTGAAGCTTTCTTT
TRBV6-1	once	TRBJ1-6	TRBD1	CASSEMDRDSPLHF	TGTGCCAGCAGTGAAATGGACAGGGATTCACCCCTCCACTTT
TRBV6-5	few	TRBJ1-6	NA	CASSPSAYNSPLHF	TGTGCCAGCAGTCCTTCCGCCTATAATTCACCCCTCCACTTT
TRBV5-1	NA	TRBJ1-1	TRBD1	CASSLGAGGNTEAFF	TGCGCCAGCAGCTTAGGGGCAGGGGGCAACACTGAAGCTTTCTTT
TRBV5-1	once	TRBJ1-2	NA	CASRSGVDYGYTF	TGCGCCAGCAGGTCAGGGGTTGACTATGGCTACACCTTC
TRBV19	NA	TRBJ1-1	NA	CASRDNLNTEAFF	TGTGCCAGCCGGGACAACTTGAACACTGAAGCTTTCTTT
TRBV7-2	once	TRBJ2-3	TRBD2	CASSLVGGGADTQYF	TGTGCCAGCAGCTTGGTGGGCGGGGGGGCAGATACGCAGTATTTT
TRBV4-1	once	TRBJ2-7	NA	CASSQGGLSSTYEQYF	TGCGCCAGCAGCCAAGGGGGGCTCAGCTCCACCTACGAGCAGTACTTC
TRBV7-2	NA	TRBJ2-1	TRBD2	CASSRTSGGYNEQFF	TGTGCCAGCAGCAGGACTAGCGGCGGATACAATGAGCAGTTCTTC
TRBV5-1	NA	TRBJ1-3	TRBD1	CASSLAGDRARLF	TGCGCCAGCAGCTTGGCAGGAGACAGGGCCCGCTTATTT
TRBV18	NA	TRBJ1-2	TRBD1	CASSPSGQGWDGYTF	TGTGCCAGCTCACCATCTGGACAGGGATGGGATGGCTACACCTTC
TRBV11-3	NA	TRBJ1-2	NA	CASSIPGGGYTF	TGTGCCAGCAGCATACCGGGAGGTGGCTACACCTTC
TRBV19	once	TRBJ1-1	NA	CASSIRLSAAFF	TGTGCCAGTAGTATAAGGCTTTCAGCGGCTTTCTTT